Here is one TCR beta chain with its context. The data originate from a study of technical replicates of blood from a handful of donors. Measured with immunoSEQ multiplex PCR; TCRdb has only the in-frame clones, and not every one. The sample yields more than 75,000 clones, 94% seen once. The TCR was taken from a human donor in good health. Sequencing was done on a sample of T cells isolated from PBMCs.

The CDR3 DNA reads TGTGCCAGCAGGGGCATGCGGACTAACACCGGGGAGCTGTTTTTT. It translates to CASRGMRTNTGELFF. J is TRBJ2-2 and V is TRBV28; TRBD2 might be the D (5 bases). Trimming left V 6 bases short and J 2 bases short, with 13 bases between. The CDR3 contains 15 residues. Germline V gene data show CDR1 as MDHEN and CDR2 as SYDVKM.